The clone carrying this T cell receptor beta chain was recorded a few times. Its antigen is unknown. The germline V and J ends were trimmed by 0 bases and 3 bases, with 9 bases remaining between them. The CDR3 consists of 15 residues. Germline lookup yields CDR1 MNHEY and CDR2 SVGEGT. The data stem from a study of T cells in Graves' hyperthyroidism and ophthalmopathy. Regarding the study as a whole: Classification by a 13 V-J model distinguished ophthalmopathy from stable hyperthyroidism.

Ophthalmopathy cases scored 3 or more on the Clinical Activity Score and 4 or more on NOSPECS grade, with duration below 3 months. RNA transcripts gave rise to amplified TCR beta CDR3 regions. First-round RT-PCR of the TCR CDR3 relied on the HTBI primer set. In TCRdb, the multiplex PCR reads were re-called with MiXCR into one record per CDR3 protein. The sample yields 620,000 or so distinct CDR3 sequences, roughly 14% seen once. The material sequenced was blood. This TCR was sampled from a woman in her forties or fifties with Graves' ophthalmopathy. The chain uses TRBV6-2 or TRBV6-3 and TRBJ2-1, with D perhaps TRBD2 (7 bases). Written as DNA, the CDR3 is TGTGCCAGCAGTTACTCAGGGGGGGACTACAATGAGCAGTTCTTC. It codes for CASSYSGGDYNEQFF.